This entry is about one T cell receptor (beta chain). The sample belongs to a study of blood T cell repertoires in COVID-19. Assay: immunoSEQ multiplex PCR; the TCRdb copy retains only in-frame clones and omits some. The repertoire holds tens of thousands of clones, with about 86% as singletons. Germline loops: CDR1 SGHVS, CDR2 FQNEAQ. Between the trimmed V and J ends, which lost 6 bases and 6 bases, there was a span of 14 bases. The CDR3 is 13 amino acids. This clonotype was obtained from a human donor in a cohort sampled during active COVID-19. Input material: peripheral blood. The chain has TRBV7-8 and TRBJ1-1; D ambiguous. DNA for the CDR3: TGTGCCAGCAGAAACCTTGGAGCAGCTGAAGCTTTCTTT. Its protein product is CASRNLGAAEAFF.